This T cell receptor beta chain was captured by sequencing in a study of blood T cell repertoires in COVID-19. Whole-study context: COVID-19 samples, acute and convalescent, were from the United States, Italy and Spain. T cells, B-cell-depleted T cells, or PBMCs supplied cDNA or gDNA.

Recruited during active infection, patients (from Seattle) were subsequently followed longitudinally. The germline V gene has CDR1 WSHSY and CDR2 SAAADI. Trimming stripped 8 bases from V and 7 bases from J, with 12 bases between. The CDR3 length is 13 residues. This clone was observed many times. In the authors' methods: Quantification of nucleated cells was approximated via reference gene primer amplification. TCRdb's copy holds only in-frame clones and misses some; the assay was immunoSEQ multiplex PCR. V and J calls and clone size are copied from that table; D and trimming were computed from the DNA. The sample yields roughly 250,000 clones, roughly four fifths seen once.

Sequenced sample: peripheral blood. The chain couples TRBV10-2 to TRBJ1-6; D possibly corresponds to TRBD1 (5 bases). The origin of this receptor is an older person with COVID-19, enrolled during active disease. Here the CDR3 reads CASGGLVNSPLHF. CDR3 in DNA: TGCGCCAGCGGGGGACTTGTCAATTCACCCCTCCACTTT.